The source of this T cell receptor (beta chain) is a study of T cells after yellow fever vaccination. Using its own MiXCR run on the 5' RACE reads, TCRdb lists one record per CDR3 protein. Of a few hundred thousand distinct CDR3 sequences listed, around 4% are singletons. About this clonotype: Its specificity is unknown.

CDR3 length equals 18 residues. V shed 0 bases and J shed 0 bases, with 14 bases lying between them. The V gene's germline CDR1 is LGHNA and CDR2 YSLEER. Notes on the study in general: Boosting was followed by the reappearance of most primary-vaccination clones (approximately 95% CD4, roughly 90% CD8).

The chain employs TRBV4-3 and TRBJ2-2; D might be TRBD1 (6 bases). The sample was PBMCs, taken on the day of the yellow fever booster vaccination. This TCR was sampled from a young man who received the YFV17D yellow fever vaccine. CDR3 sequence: CASSQERPSGANTGELFF. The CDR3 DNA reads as TGCGCCAGCAGCCAAGAGCGACCGTCAGGGGCGAACACCGGGGAGCTGTTTTTT.